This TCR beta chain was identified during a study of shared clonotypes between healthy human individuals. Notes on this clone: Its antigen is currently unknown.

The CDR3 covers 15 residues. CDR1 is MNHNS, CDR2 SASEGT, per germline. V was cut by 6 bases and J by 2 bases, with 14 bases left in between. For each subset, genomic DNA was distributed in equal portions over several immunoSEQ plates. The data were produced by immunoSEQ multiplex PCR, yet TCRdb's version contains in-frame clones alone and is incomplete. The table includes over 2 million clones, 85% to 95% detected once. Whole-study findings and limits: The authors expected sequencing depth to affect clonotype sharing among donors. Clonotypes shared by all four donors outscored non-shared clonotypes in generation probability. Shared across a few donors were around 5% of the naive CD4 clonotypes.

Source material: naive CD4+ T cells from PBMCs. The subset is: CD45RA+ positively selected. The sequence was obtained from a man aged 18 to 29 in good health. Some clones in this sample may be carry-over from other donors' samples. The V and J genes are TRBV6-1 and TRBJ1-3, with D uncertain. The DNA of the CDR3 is TGTGCCAGCAGACCAACAAATCTGGCTGGAAACACCATATATTTT. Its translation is CASRPTNLAGNTIYF.